This TCR beta chain is drawn from a study of technical replicates of blood from several donors. Trimming left V 6 bases short and J 3 bases short, with 8 bases between. CDR1 and CDR2 from the germline V gene are SNHLY and FYNNEI. The CDR3 loop spans 13 amino acids. The table came from immunoSEQ multiplex PCR; TCRdb's copy has only in-frame clones and leaves some out. Altogether 85,000 or so clones are present, 85% to 95% being singletons, with the ten largest covering 0.26%. The sequence came from a human donor in good health. The genes are TRBV2 and TRBJ1-4, with D perhaps matching TRBD1 (5 bases). Input material: T cells isolated from PBMCs. The CDR3 region has the DNA TGTGCCAGCAGCAGGGAATCTAATGAAAAACTGTTTTTT. Protein: CASSRESNEKLFF. Based on the CDR3 plus reference TRBV2 and TRBJ1-4, the full variable domain is EPEVTQTPSHQVTQMGQEVILRCVPISNHLYFYWYRQILGQKVEFLVSFYNNEISEKSEIFDDQFSVERPDGSNFTLKIRSTKLEDSAMYFCASSRESNEKLFFGSGTQLSVL.